The 17 T cell receptor beta chains in this list originate from one sample, sequenced in a study of blood T cell repertoires in COVID-19 (dated by TCRdb to 2020 to 2022). Libraries were made using the immunoSEQ multiplex PCR assay. Entries here come from immuneACCESS through TCRdb and include only in-frame sequences with V and J called. Some clones fail to appear in such tables; in the studies checked, an unresolved V gene covers under half of the shortfall, and the cause of the remainder is unknown. Within this sample are 350,000 to 400,000 clones, with 90% to 95% of them counted one time only. Roughly 0.86% of the sample rests with the top ten. The sequencing input was PBMCs or T cells enriched from blood (not recorded which). These receptors were obtained from a woman between 40 and 55 years old who had been exposed to COVID-19.

This clone appeared a few times. The chain employs TRBV27 and TRBJ2-1; 16 bases agree with TRBD2. CDR3 size: 18 residues. CDR1 is MNHEY, CDR2 SMNVEV, per germline (reference sequence). V was clipped by 6 bases and J by 2 bases; unmatched bases: 7. CDR3 region: CASSRTGTSGRAYNEQFF. The CDR3, as DNA: TGTGCCAGCAGCAGAACCGGGACTAGCGGGAGGGCCTACAATGAGCAGTTCTTC.

The V call is TRBV2, the J call TRBJ1-2; 9 bases map to TRBD1. CDR1 is SNHLY and CDR2 is FYNNEI in the germline V gene. This CDR3 is 14 amino acids long. The trim removed 4 bases at V and 4 bases at J, leaving 4 bases unmatched. The CDR3 sequence: CASSATGGSYGYTF. CDR3 in DNA: TGTGCCAGCAGTGCGACAGGGGGGAGCTATGGCTACACCTTC.

The chain has TRBV24-1 and TRBJ1-5; 12 bases agree with TRBD1. Germline lookup yields CDR1 KGHDR and CDR2 SFDVKD. This CDR3 is built from 13 residues. V was pared by 8 bases and J by 7 bases, with 2 bases of the junction left unmatched. The CDR3 sequence: CATTGTGGQPQHF. CDR3 nucleotide sequence: TGTGCCACCACCGGGACAGGGGGCCAGCCCCAGCATTTT.

The chain combines TRBV18 with TRBJ2-7; 7 bases map to TRBD1. This CDR3 has 13 residues. Trimming cost V 3 bases and J 2 bases; bases outside gene matches: 1. The germline V gene has CDR1 KGHSH and CDR2 LQKENI. CDR3 in DNA: TGTGCCAGCTCACCGGACAGGCCCTACGAGCAGTACTTC. This gives the protein CASSPDRPYEQYF.

The CDR3 region is CASSDLRGQGYTF. The CDR3 DNA sequence: TGTGCCAGCAGTGATTTGAGGGGGCAAGGCTACACCTTC. The rearrangement uses TRBV2 and TRBJ1-2; 7 positions agree with TRBD1. The CDR3 extends over 13 amino acids. The germline CDR1 and CDR2 sequences are SNHLY and FYNNEI. V trimming: 3 bases; J trimming: 8 bases; junction bases outside the gene matches: 6.

CDR3 DNA sequence: TGTGCCAGCAGCTTCTCACAAAACTATGGCTACACCTTC. Amino acids: CASSFSQNYGYTF. The genes are TRBV5-4 and TRBJ1-2; D ambiguous. Germline V gene data show CDR1 as SGHNT and CDR2 as YYREEE (reference sequence). Trimming stripped 2 bases from V and 2 bases from J, with 7 bases between. The CDR3 has 13 residues.

This clone was found once. V is TRBV6-4 and J is TRBJ2-2, with D perhaps matching TRBD2 (5 bases). Trimming removed 5 bases at V and 2 bases at J, with 12 bases between. The CDR3 totals 15 residues. The germline V gene encodes CDR1 MRHNA and CDR2 SNTAGT. CDR3 protein: CASSTQPSNTGELFF. CDR3 sequence (DNA): TGTGCCAGCAGTACACAACCTAGCAACACCGGGGAGCTGTTTTTT.

A single count supports this clone. J is TRBJ1-3 and V is TRBV5-1; D unresolved. Trimming removed 5 bases at V and 4 bases at J, with 10 bases between. This CDR3 contains 13 residues. Germline V gene lookup returns CDR1 SGHRS and CDR2 YFSETQ. This CDR3 reads CASSMTTGNTIYF. In nucleotides, the CDR3 is TGCGCCAGCAGTATGACAACGGGAAACACCATATATTTT. The full variable domain, its missing parts supplied by reference TRBV5-1 and TRBJ1-3, is KAGVTQTPRYLIKTRGQQVTLSCSPISGHRSVSWYQQTPGQGLQFLFEYFSETQRNKGNFPGRFSGRQFSNSRSEMNVSTLELGDSALYLCASSMTTGNTIYFGEGSWLTVV.

This chain connects TRBV7-8 to TRBJ2-7, with 9 bases that match TRBD1. V lost 1 base to trimming and J lost 3 bases; unmatched junction nucleotides: 7. The CDR3 contains 16 residues. Germline loops: CDR1 SGHVS, CDR2 FQNEAQ. The CDR3 nucleotides read TGTGCCAGCAGCTTAGATCGGAACAGGGGGCACTACGAGCAGTACTTC. This gives the protein CASSLDRNRGHYEQYF. Supplemented by reference TRBV7-8 and TRBJ2-7, the full variable domain reads GAGVSQSPRYKVAKRGQDVALRCDPISGHVSLFWYQQALGQGPEFLTYFQNEAQLDKSGLPSDRFFAERPEGSVSTLKIQRTQQEDSAVYLCASSLDRNRGHYEQYFGPGTRLTVT.

The chain joins TRBV5-1 to TRBJ1-6, with TRBD1 identical over 8 bases. The length of the CDR3 is 15 residues. Trimming at V came to 4 bases and at J to 7 bases, leaving 7 bases not matched to a gene. Germline assignment: CDR1 SGHRS and CDR2 YFSETQ. CDR3 bases: TGCGCCAGCAGCGAAGACAGGGGAGGGAATTCACCCCTCCACTTT. Translation gives CASSEDRGGNSPLHF.

This clone was observed a single time. The V gene is TRBV9, the J gene TRBJ1-2; TRBD1 aligns across 7 bases. V lost 4 bases, J lost 10 bases, and 16 bases stayed unmatched. Germline values: CDR1 SGDLS, CDR2 YYNGEE. The CDR3 spans 15 residues. CDR3 sequence: CASSPSPDRKLAYTF. In DNA, the CDR3 is TGTGCCAGCAGCCCCTCCCCGGACAGGAAGCTAGCCTACACCTTC.

This clone showed up just once. The chain is built from TRBV7-2 and TRBJ2-7, with D unresolved. V was shortened by 3 bases and J by 6 bases, with 12 bases between the two germline ends. This CDR3 is built from 13 residues. From germline, CDR1 is SGHTA and CDR2 FQGNSA. Written as DNA, the CDR3 is TGTGCCAGCAGCTTCTCCAGGTTATCCGAGCAGTACTTC. Its protein product is CASSFSRLSEQYF.

The table lists this clone with a count of one. This chain uses TRBV5-4 with TRBJ2-3, with a weak D call TRBD2 (5 bases). The CDR3 covers 14 residues. Per germline, CDR1 SGHNT and CDR2 YYREEE (reference sequence). Between the trimmed V and J ends, which lost 3 bases and 4 bases, there was a span of 12 bases. The CDR3 sequence: CASSSLAPADTQYF. DNA for the CDR3: TGTGCCAGCAGCTCTCTAGCTCCCGCAGATACGCAGTATTTT.

This chain links TRBV5-1 with TRBJ1-2; D not certain. This CDR3 contains 14 residues. Germline lookup yields CDR1 SGHRS and CDR2 YFSETQ. Trimming stripped 1 base from V and 3 bases from J, with 10 bases between. The CDR3 region is CASSLSARDYGYTF. CDR3 DNA: TGCGCCAGCAGCTTGTCTGCCCGGGACTATGGCTACACCTTC.

The V and J genes are TRBV10-2 and TRBJ1-2; weak D call: TRBD1 (5 bases). The CDR3 runs to 14 residues. The V gene's germline CDR1 is WSHSY and CDR2 SAAADI. V lost 5 bases and J lost 1, with 11 bases in between. As DNA, the CDR3 is TGCGCCAGCAGTTCCGGACACAGTAACTATGGCTACACCTTC. Its protein is CASSSGHSNYGYTF.

The rearrangement joins TRBV5-1 to TRBJ2-4; TRBD1 might be the D (5 bases). V was trimmed by 2 bases and J by 0 bases, leaving 9 bases between them. This CDR3 comprises 15 residues. CDR1 SGHRS and CDR2 YFSETQ come from the germline V gene. Here the CDR3 reads CASSLTTVAKNIQYF. CDR3 DNA sequence: TGCGCCAGCAGCTTAACGACAGTAGCCAAAAACATTCAGTACTTC.

The chain combines TRBV19 with TRBJ1-1; 8 positions agree with TRBD1. The germline V gene encodes CDR1 LNHDA and CDR2 SQIVND (reference sequence). The CDR3 totals 16 residues. V lost 0 bases and J lost 0; bases outside the gene matches: 3. The CDR3 DNA follows: TGTGCCAGTAGTATAGATGGACAGGGCTTGAACACTGAAGCTTTCTTT. It yields the protein CASSIDGQGLNTEAFF.